The 29 T cell receptor beta chains presented below share a single source sample, sequenced in a study of T cell repertoires in cytomegalovirus infection. Their antigen targets remain unknown. TCRdb redid the calling of the reads with MiXCR, one entry per CDR3 protein. Here the sample spans about 46,000 distinct CDR3 sequences, 20% to 25% being singletons. The sample taken for sequencing was PBMCs, sequenced either directly or after in vitro stimulation (not recorded which). These receptors were collected from a human donor in good health (CMV status not recorded). Some clones in this sample may be carry-over from other donors' samples.

This clonotype was seen ten or more times. The chain combines TRBV7-6 with TRBJ1-2; D might be TRBD1 (6 bases). Germline lookup yields CDR1 SGHVS and CDR2 FNYEAQ. The CDR3 totals 12 residues. The ends were cut back, 5 bases at V and 7 bases at J, with 11 bases in the middle. Here the CDR3 reads CASSPDSSGYTF. CDR3 nucleotide sequence: TGTGCCAGCAGCCCGGACAGTTCTGGCTACACCTTC.

This clonotype appeared a single time. The junction departs from the called germline gene at one end, perhaps through a read error. This chain uses TRBV6-2 or TRBV6-3 with TRBJ2-3; 11 bases fit TRBD2. The CDR3 is made up of 16 amino acids. Looked up from germline, CDR1 is MNHEY and CDR2 is SVGEGT. CDR3: CASSYPSGRSTDTRYF. The CDR3 DNA is TGTGCCAGCAGTTACCCTAGCGGGAGGAGCACAGATACGCGGTATTTT.

V gene TRBV9 combines with J gene TRBJ1-1, with 8 bases identical to TRBD1. CDR1 is SGDLS, CDR2 YYNGEE, per germline. The CDR3 runs 13 residues. J lost 5 bases, V lost 3 bases, and 3 bases had no gene match. CDR3 in DNA: TGTGCCAGCAGCGCTCAGGGGGCAACTGAAGCTTTCTTT. Amino acid sequence: CASSAQGATEAFF. The variable domain in full, completed from reference TRBV9 and TRBJ1-1, reads DSGVTQTPKHLITATGQRVTLRCSPRSGDLSVYWYQQSLDQGLQFLIQYYNGEERAKGNILERFSAQQFPDLHSELNLSSLELGDSALYFCASSAQGATEAFFGQGTRLTVV.

This clonotype has ten or more counts. The genes are TRBV27 and TRBJ2-7; D is uncertain. V lost 3 bases and J lost 2, with 11 bases in between. CDR3 length: 14 residues. Per germline, CDR1 MNHEY and CDR2 SMNVEV (reference sequence). CDR3 nucleotides: TGTGCCAGCAGTTTTTGGAACATCCCCTACGAGCAGTACTTC. Its translation is CASSFWNIPYEQYF.

This clonotype was found many times. This sequence joins TRBV27 and TRBJ1-6, with D possibly TRBD1 on 5 matching bases. The germline gives CDR1 MNHEY, CDR2 SMNVEV (reference sequence). Trimming took off 6 bases at V and 12 bases at J, with 21 bases between the two ends. The CDR3 has 15 residues. The DNA of the CDR3 is TGTGCCAGCAGCCCCATCGGGACCCTGAGACGACCCCTCCACTTT. Its translation: CASSPIGTLRRPLHF.

Many counts were recorded for this clonotype. The genes are TRBV4-1 and TRBJ2-5; 12 bases match TRBD2. There are 16 residues in the CDR3. Germline lookup yields CDR1 MGHRA and CDR2 YSYEKL. The junction had 4 bases not matched to a gene; V was cut back by 3 bases and J by 2 bases. The CDR3 region is CASSHTTSGRQETQYF. As DNA, the CDR3 is TGCGCCAGCAGCCACACGACTAGCGGGAGACAAGAGACCCAGTACTTC.

This chain uses TRBV7-9 with TRBJ2-5; D might be TRBD1 (6 bases). The CDR3 loop spans 14 amino acids. The germline V gene encodes CDR1 SEHNR and CDR2 FQNEAQ (reference sequence). Trimming shortened V by 3 bases and J by 5 bases, and 13 bases separated the two germline ends. The CDR3 spells CASSFSVGGETQYF. For the CDR3, the DNA is TGTGCCAGCAGCTTCAGTGTTGGGGGCGAGACCCAGTACTTC. Combining the CDR3 with reference TRBV7-9 and TRBJ2-5 gives the whole variable domain DTGVSQNPRHKITKRGQNVTFRCDPISEHNRLYWYRQTLGQGPEFLTYFQNEAQLEKSRLLSDRFSAERPKGSFSTLEIQRTEQGDSAMYLCASSFSVGGETQYFGPGTRLLVL.

Only a few counts were recorded for this clonotype. The chain couples TRBV18 to TRBJ2-1; 9 positions agree with TRBD2. V trimming: 3 bases; J trimming: 1 base; junction bases outside the gene matches: 1. From germline, CDR1 is KGHSH and CDR2 LQKENI. CDR3 size: 15 residues. CDR3 amino acids: CASSPSGGSYNEQFF. The CDR3, as DNA: TGTGCCAGCTCACCTAGCGGGGGTTCCTACAATGAGCAGTTCTTC. Full variable domain (outside the CDR3, taken from reference TRBV18 and TRBJ2-1): NAGVMQNPRHLVRRRGQEARLRCSPMKGHSHVYWYRQLPEEGLKFMVYLQKENIIDESGMPKERFSAEFPKEGPSILRIQQVVRGDSAAYFCASSPSGGSYNEQFFGPGTRLTVL.

On this clonotype: The junction and the germline gene differ at one end; a read error may be behind it. The chain is built from TRBV14 and TRBJ2-1; no definite D call. The CDR3 totals 15 residues. Germline CDR1 SGHDN, CDR2 FVKESK. In DNA form, the CDR3 reads TGTGCCAGCAGCCACTTTACTGCCTCCTACAATGCGCAGTTCTTC. Its protein is CASSHFTASYNAQFF.

The J gene is TRBJ1-1, the V gene TRBV12-3 or TRBV12-4; D not resolved. Between the trimmed V and J ends, which lost 3 bases and 0 bases, there was a span of 5 bases. The CDR3 totals 13 residues. CDR3 in DNA: TGTGCCAGCAGTTTGCAGCTGAACACTGAAGCTTTCTTT. Protein product: CASSLQLNTEAFF.

This clonotype was observed many times. This chain uses TRBV7-2 with TRBJ2-3, with TRBD2 matching over 7 bases. V trimming: 5 bases; J trimming: 5 bases; junction bases outside the gene matches: 7. The CDR3 has 14 residues. CDR1 and CDR2 (germline): SGHTA, FQGNSA. CDR3: CASSRSSGEDTQYF. The CDR3 region has the DNA TGTGCCAGCAGCCGATCCAGCGGGGAAGATACGCAGTATTTT. Full variable domain (outside the CDR3, taken from reference TRBV7-2 and TRBJ2-3): GAGVSQSPSNKVTEKGKDVELRCDPISGHTALYWYRQSLGQGLEFLIYFQGNSAPDKSGLPSDRFSAERTGGSVSTLTIQRTQQEDSAVYLCASSRSSGEDTQYFGPGTRLTVL.

This clonotype has a handful of counts. This sequence joins TRBV2 and TRBJ2-5; maybe TRBD1 (5 bases). The ends were cut back, 3 bases at V and 5 bases at J, with 16 bases in the middle. The CDR3 has 15 amino acids. From germline, CDR1 is SNHLY and CDR2 FYNNEI. CDR3 sequence (DNA): TGTGCCAGCAGTGAGAACAGGCTTCATGGGGAGACCCAGTACTTC. It yields the protein CASSENRLHGETQYF.

This clonotype was recorded at least ten times. V and J are TRBV7-2 and TRBJ2-5; a weak D match, TRBD2 (6 bases). The CDR3 length is 17 residues. Germline lookup yields CDR1 SGHTA and CDR2 FQGNSA. V was cut by 5 bases and J by 5 bases, with 24 bases left in between. The CDR3 DNA reads as TGTGCCAGCAGCCCAAACCCCCGGACTACCCCAGGGGAGACCCAGTACTTC. Its translation: CASSPNPRTTPGETQYF.

V and J are TRBV15 and TRBJ2-1; D ambiguous. Trimming shortened V by 3 bases and J by 9 bases, and 12 bases separated the two germline ends. Germline CDR1 LNHNV, CDR2 YYDKDF (reference sequence). The CDR3 length is 13 residues. The CDR3 region is CATSSDSRGEQFF. Written as DNA, the CDR3 is TGTGCCACCAGCAGTGATTCTCGCGGTGAGCAGTTCTTC.

This clonotype showed up just a few times. The rearrangement links TRBV5-1 to TRBJ2-1; D perhaps matches TRBD2 (6 bases). The germline gives CDR1 SGHRS, CDR2 YFSETQ. Trimming pared 7 bases from V and 4 bases from J, leaving 9 bases between. This CDR3 has 12 amino acids. CDR3 nucleotide sequence: TGCGCCAGCTACGGGAGTTACAATGAGCAGTTCTTC. The encoded protein is CASYGSYNEQFF.

The rearrangement uses TRBV5-1 and TRBJ1-4; D is unresolved. Trimming shortened V by 2 bases and J by 3 bases, and 14 bases separated the two germline ends. The CDR3 contains 16 residues. The germline CDR1 and CDR2 sequences are SGHRS and YFSETQ. CDR3 sequence: CASSLNPRGSNEKLFF. The CDR3 nucleotides are TGCGCCAGCAGCTTAAACCCAAGAGGGTCTAATGAAAAACTGTTTTTT.

This clonotype was recorded a few times. The chain uses TRBV6-6 and TRBJ1-2; perhaps TRBD1 as D (5 bases). The CDR3 has 14 residues. V was trimmed by 7 bases and J by 10 bases, leaving 22 bases between them. From germline, CDR1 is MNHNY and CDR2 SVGAGI (reference sequence). CDR3 loop: CASTWSGTSQVYTF. The CDR3 coding sequence is TGTGCCAGCACCTGGTCCGGGACTTCCCAAGTCTACACCTTC.

This clonotype was recorded at least ten times. The chain employs TRBV7-6 and TRBJ2-3; D not resolved. Per germline, CDR1 SGHVS and CDR2 FNYEAQ. This CDR3 contains 12 residues. Between the trimmed V and J ends, which lost 1 base and 7 bases, there was a span of 6 bases. The CDR3 region is CASSLDSYTQYF. Here the CDR3 DNA reads TGTGCCAGCAGCTTAGATTCGTATACGCAGTATTTT.

This clonotype was seen more than once but under ten times. The chain carries TRBV12-3 or TRBV12-4 and TRBJ2-4; TRBD2 agrees at 11 bases. J lost 3 bases, V lost 1 base, and 11 bases had no gene match. This CDR3 is 19 amino acids long. Here the CDR3 DNA reads TGTGCCAGCAGTTTAGAGGTAGCGGGAGGGCGGTGGGGCAAAAACATTCAGTACTTC. Protein sequence: CASSLEVAGGRWGKNIQYF.

This clonotype was recorded at least ten times. The chain links TRBV7-2 to TRBJ1-1, with a weak D call TRBD1 (5 bases). This CDR3 contains 14 residues. Germline CDR1 is SGHTA and CDR2 is FQGNSA. V lost 7 bases, J lost 7 bases, and 19 bases lay in between. CDR3: CASKGTTSGSEAFF. In DNA form, the CDR3 reads TGTGCCAGCAAAGGGACGACATCGGGAAGTGAAGCTTTCTTT.

Details on this clonotype: A read error may account for a junction end that differs from germline. The chain combines TRBV27 with TRBJ2-3; no reliable D call. CDR3 length: 13 amino acids. CDR1 is MNHEY and CDR2 is SMNVEV in the germline V gene (reference sequence). CDR3 sequence reads: CASRFIRTDTQYF. The CDR3 coding sequence is TGTGCCAGCCGTTTCATCCGCACAGATACGCAGTATTTT.

The chain links TRBV6-6 to TRBJ2-7; 8 bases line up with TRBD2. Losses at the gene ends were 8 bases for V and 3 bases for J; bases not matched to a gene: 6. CDR1 and CDR2 from the germline V gene are MNHNY and SVGAGI (reference sequence). The CDR3 covers 13 residues. CDR3 nucleotides: TGTGCCAGCGGGGCGGGGGGCTTCTACGAGCAGTACTTC. Translating it yields CASGAGGFYEQYF.

This clonotype was seen many times. V is TRBV29-1 and J is TRBJ2-5, with unresolved D. The CDR3 covers 12 residues. Trimming left V 7 bases short and J 1 base short, with 10 bases between. Per the germline V gene, CDR1 is SQVTM and CDR2 is ANQGSEA. In nucleotides, the CDR3 is TGCAGCGGGGCCGGGCTCCAAGAGACCCAGTACTTC. This encodes CSGAGLQETQYF.

The rearrangement uses TRBV29-1 and TRBJ2-2; D not certain. The CDR3 consists of 10 residues. The germline V gene has CDR1 SQVTM and CDR2 ANQGSEA. V lost 6 bases, J lost 3 bases, and 2 bases lay in between. CDR3 loop: CSVYTGELFF. For the CDR3, the DNA is TGCAGCGTCTACACCGGGGAGCTGTTTTTT.

V usage is TRBV20-1 and J usage is TRBJ1-1, with unresolved D. Germline V lookup: CDR1 DFQATT, CDR2 SNEGSKA (reference sequence). V dropped 1 base and J dropped 1 base, with 7 bases sitting between them. This CDR3 spans 13 amino acids. The CDR3 is CSARGRRNTEAFF. In DNA form, the CDR3 reads TGCAGTGCTAGAGGTCGGCGGAACACTGAAGCTTTCTTT.

In its sample, this clonotype was seen a few times. This chain connects TRBV6-6 to TRBJ1-1, with D perhaps TRBD1 (5 bases). V was cut by 6 bases and J by 9 bases, with 14 bases left in between. The germline V gene encodes CDR1 MNHNY and CDR2 SVGAGI (reference sequence). The CDR3 totals 12 residues. The CDR3 bases are TGTGCCAGCAGCCCACAAGGGGAGAAAGCTTTCTTT. Its translation is CASSPQGEKAFF.

The chain recombines TRBV5-1 with TRBJ2-5; D possibly corresponds to TRBD1 (5 bases). This CDR3 is 15 amino acids long. The V and J ends lost 3 bases and 1 base respectively, with 13 bases between them. In germline, CDR1 is SGHRS, CDR2 YFSETQ. CDR3 in amino acids: CASSYQFDSQETQYF. CDR3 in DNA: TGCGCCAGCAGCTACCAATTCGACAGCCAAGAGACCCAGTACTTC.

In its sample, this clonotype was seen many times. The chain uses TRBV6-1 and TRBJ1-6; 7 nucleotides line up with TRBD1. Trimming took 1 base from V and 11 from J; bases not matched to a gene: 2. The CDR3 totals 13 residues. The V gene's germline CDR1 is MNHNS and CDR2 SASEGT. As DNA, the CDR3 is TGTGCCAGCAGTGAAGAACAGGGGCCACCCCTCCACTTT. Amino acids: CASSEEQGPPLHF.

V is TRBV4-1 and J is TRBJ1-2; D not certain. With 4 bases removed from V and 8 bases from J, the gap between germline ends came to 26 bases. The CDR3 runs to 17 residues. Germline V gene sequence: CDR1 MGHRA, CDR2 YSYEKL. CDR3 in amino acids: CASSPRAGWHDTGGYTF. The CDR3 coding sequence is TGCGCCAGCAGCCCACGGGCCGGATGGCACGACACGGGAGGCTACACCTTC.